This T cell receptor (beta chain) was sequenced during a study of control samples from healthy donors and cancer patients. Data came from immunoSEQ multiplex PCR; TCRdb stores just in-frame clones and leaves some out. The sample includes under 7,500 clones, 82% of them seen just once. The CDR3 is 16 amino acids. Trimming cost V 1 base and J 2 bases, with 14 bases left between them. The germline V gene encodes CDR1 SGHTA and CDR2 FQGNSA. Input material: PBMCs. The receptor comes from a man aged 65-85 years with lung cancer. V is TRBV7-2 and J is TRBJ1-1, with D tentatively TRBD1 (6 bases). The CDR3 region has the DNA TGTGCCAGCAGCTTAGACCCACCAGGGGTTAACACTGAAGCTTTCTTT. The encoded protein is CASSLDPPGVNTEAFF.